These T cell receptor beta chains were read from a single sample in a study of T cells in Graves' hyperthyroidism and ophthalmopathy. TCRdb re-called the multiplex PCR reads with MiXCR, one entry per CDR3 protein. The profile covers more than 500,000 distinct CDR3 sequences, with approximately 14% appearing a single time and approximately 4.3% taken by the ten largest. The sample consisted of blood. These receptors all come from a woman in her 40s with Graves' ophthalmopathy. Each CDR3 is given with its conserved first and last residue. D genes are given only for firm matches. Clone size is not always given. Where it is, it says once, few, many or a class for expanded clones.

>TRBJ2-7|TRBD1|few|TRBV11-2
CASSLDGHRTGDEQYF
TGTGCCAGCAGCTTAGATGGCCACCGGACAGGGGACGAGCAGTACTTC
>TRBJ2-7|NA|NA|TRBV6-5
CASSYSGVGHYEQYF
TGTGCCAGCAGTTACTCGGGGGTAGGGCACTACGAGCAGTACTTC
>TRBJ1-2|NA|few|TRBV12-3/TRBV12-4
CASSPSIIINYGYTF
TGTGCCAGCAGTCCCTCAATAATAATTAACTATGGCTACACCTTC
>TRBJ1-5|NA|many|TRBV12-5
CASATFRYQPQHF
TGTGCTAGTGCCACTTTCCGGTATCAGCCCCAGCATTTT
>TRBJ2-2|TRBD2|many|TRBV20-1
CSASGEGPGGELFF
TGCAGTGCTAGCGGGGAGGGGCCGGGCGGGGAGCTGTTTTTT
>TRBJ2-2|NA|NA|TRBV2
CASSPNPAQGELFF
TGTGCCAGCAGCCCCAACCCGGCCCAAGGGGAGCTGTTTTTT
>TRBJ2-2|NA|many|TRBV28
CASRRQGGSGELFF
TGTGCCAGCAGGAGGCAGGGGGGTTCCGGGGAGCTGTTTTTT
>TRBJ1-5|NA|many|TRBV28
CASSYTEEQPQHF
TGTGCCAGCAGTTACACAGAGGAACAGCCCCAGCATTTT
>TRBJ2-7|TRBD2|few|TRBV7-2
CASSLAYVTGGYEQYF
TGTGCCAGCAGCTTAGCCTACGTAACGGGAGGATACGAGCAGTACTTC
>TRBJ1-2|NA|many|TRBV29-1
CSVVTASSVYGYTF
TGCAGCGTCGTGACAGCCAGCAGCGTCTATGGCTACACCTTC
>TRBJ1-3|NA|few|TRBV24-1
CATRDRRGGIDPIGNTIYF
TGTGCCACCAGGGATAGAAGGGGGGGGATCGACCCGATTGGAAACACCATATATTTT
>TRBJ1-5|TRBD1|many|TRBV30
CAFKGAINQPQHF
TGTGCCTTTAAGGGGGCGATCAATCAGCCCCAGCATTTT
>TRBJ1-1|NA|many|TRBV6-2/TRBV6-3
CASSYSMGRENTEAFF
TGTGCCAGCAGTTACTCTATGGGGCGGGAGAACACTGAAGCTTTCTTT
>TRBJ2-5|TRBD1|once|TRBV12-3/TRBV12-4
CASSLRDRGRETQYF
TGTGCCAGCAGCCTCCGGGACAGGGGGCGCGAGACCCAGTACTTC
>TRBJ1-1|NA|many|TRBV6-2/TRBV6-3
CASSTGLMNTEAFF
TGTGCCAGCAGTACAGGGTTGATGAACACTGAAGCTTTCTTT
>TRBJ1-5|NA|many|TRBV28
CASSLLDRVGNQPQHF
TGTGCCAGCAGTTTACTAGACCGGGTCGGCAATCAGCCCCAGCATTTT